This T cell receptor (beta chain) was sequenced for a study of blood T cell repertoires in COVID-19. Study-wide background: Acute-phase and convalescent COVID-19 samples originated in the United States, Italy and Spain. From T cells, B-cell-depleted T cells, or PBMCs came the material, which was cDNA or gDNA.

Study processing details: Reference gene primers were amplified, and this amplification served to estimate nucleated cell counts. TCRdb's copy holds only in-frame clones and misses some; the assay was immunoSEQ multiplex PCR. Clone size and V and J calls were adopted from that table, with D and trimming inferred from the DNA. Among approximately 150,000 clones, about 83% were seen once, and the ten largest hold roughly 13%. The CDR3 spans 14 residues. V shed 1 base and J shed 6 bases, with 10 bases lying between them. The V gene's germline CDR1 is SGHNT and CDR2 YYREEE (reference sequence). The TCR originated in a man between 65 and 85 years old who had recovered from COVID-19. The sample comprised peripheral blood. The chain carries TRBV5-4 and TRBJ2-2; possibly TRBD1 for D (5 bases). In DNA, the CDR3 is TGTGCCAGCAGCTTGTACCAGGGCTCCGGGGAGCTGTTTTTT. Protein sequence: CASSLYQGSGELFF.